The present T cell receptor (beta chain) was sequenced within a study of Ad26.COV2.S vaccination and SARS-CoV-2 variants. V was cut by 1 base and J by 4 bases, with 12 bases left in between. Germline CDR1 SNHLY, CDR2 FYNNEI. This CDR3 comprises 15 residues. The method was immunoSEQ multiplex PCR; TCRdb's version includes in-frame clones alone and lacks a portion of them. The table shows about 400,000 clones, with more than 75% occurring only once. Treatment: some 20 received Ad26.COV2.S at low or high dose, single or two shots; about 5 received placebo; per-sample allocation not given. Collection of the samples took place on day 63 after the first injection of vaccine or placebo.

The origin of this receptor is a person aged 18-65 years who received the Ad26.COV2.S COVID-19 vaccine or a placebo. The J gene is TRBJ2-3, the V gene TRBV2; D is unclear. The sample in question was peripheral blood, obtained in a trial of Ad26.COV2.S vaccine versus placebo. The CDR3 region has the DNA TGTGCCAGCAGTGAAGGTCGGGCCCCCCCAGATACGCAGTATTTT. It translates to CASSEGRAPPDTQYF.